This T cell receptor (beta chain) was sequenced in a study of CD8+ T cells in alopecia areata. Study observations and caveats: A large proportion of expanded lesional clones were detected persisting in scalp and blood during tofacitinib. Tofacitinib produced a significant decrease in scalp clonality and in expanded CD8+ clones among the top 100.

About this clone: The target antigen is unknown.

Treatment in this sample: oral pan-JAK inhibitor, 5-10 mg twice daily. Peripheral blood and lesional scalp punch biopsies came from alopecia areata patients. Sorted populations comprised CD4+ and CD8+ T cells obtained from PBMCs. RNA was isolated and reverse transcribed to cDNA, the sequencing template. Generated by immunoSEQ multiplex PCR, the TCRdb table keeps only in-frame clones and is missing some. The data show tens of thousands of clones, 35% to 55% seen once. In germline, CDR1 is ENHRY, CDR2 SYGVKD. V lost 3 bases and J lost 3, with 6 bases in between. CDR3 size: 12 residues. This specimen consisted of CD8+ T cells sorted from blood, obtained between weeks 36 and 40, from a patient treated with tofacitinib. The TCR comes from a human donor with alopecia areata. This rearrangement joins TRBV10-3 to TRBJ2-7; perhaps TRBD1 as D (5 bases). This CDR3 reads CAISERGYEQYF. CDR3 nucleotide sequence: TGTGCCATCAGTGAAAGGGGCTACGAGCAGTACTTC.